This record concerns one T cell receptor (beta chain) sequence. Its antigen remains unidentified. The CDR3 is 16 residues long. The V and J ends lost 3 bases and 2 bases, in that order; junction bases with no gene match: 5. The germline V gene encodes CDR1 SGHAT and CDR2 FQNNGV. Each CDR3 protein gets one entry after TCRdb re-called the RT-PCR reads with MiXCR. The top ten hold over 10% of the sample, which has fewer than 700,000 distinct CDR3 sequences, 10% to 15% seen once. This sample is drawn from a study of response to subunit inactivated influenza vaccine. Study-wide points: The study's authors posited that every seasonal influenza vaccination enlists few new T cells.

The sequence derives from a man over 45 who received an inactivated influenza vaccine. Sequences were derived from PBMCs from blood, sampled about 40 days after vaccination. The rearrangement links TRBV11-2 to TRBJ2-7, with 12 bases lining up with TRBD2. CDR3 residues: CASSLTSGGYTYEQYF. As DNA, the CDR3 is TGTGCCAGCAGCTTGACTAGCGGGGGTTATACCTACGAGCAGTACTTC.